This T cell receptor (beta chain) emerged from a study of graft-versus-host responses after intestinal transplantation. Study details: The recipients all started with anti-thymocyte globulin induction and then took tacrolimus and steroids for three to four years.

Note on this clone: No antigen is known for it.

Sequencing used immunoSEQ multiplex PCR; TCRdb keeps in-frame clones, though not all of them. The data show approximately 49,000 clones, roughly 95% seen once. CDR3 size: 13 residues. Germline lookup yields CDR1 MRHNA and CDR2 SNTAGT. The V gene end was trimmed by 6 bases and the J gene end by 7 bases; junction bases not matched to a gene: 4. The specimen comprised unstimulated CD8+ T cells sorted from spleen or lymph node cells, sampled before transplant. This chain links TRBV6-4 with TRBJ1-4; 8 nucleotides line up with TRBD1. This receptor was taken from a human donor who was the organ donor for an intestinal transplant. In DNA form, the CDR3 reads TGTGCCAGCAGGGACAGGGTTAGTGAAAAACTGTTTTTT. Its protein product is CASRDRVSEKLFF.